The rows below give T cell receptor beta chains drawn from one sample of a study of identical twins. TCRdb fed the 5' RACE reads into MiXCR, producing one record per CDR3 protein. The sample holds 400,000 to 500,000 distinct CDR3 sequences; around a sixth are singletons and the top ten take 12%. Sample: naive T cells sorted from blood. The receptors were sampled from a man in his fifties in good health. Each CDR3 is given without its conserved first and last residue.

J: TRBJ2-5; length: 13; V: TRBV20-1; CDR3: SARDRVGYYETQY
J: TRBJ2-7; length: 13; V: TRBV3-1; CDR3: ASANRGQGNYEQY
J: TRBJ2-7; length: 11; V: TRBV5-1; CDR3: ASSLNQGYEQY
J: TRBJ2-5; length: 13; V: TRBV12-3/TRBV12-4; CDR3: ASSSRLAGRETQY
J: TRBJ2-1; length: 13; V: TRBV6-5; CDR3: ASSYQAGTNNEQF
J: TRBJ2-1; length: 13; V: TRBV19; CDR3: ASSWGGDTYNEQF
J: TRBJ2-1; length: 12; V: TRBV20-1; CDR3: SAREGQGINEQF
J: TRBJ2-3; length: 13; V: TRBV20-1; CDR3: SARVLAGVTDTQY
J: TRBJ2-7; length: 12; V: TRBV27; CDR3: ASSFAAGGYEQY
J: TRBJ2-5; length: 11; V: TRBV20-1; CDR3: SVTLIPGETQY
J: TRBJ2-7; length: 11; V: TRBV25-1; CDR3: ASSNHGNYEQY
J: TRBJ1-5; length: 10; V: TRBV7-2; CDR3: ASSPVGQPQH
J: TRBJ2-7; length: 12; V: TRBV10-3; CDR3: AISESRGTYEQY
J: TRBJ1-4; length: 12; V: TRBV29-1; CDR3: SVSRGRTNEKLF
J: TRBJ1-4; length: 15; V: TRBV4-2; CDR3: ASSQDWSFATNEKLF
J: TRBJ2-7; length: 12; V: TRBV20-1; CDR3: SARGTGTSYEQY
J: TRBJ2-6; length: 13; V: TRBV5-1; CDR3: ASSLAWAGANVLT
J: TRBJ2-7; length: 14; V: TRBV11-2; CDR3: ASSPFLGGKSYEQY
J: TRBJ2-5; length: 13; V: TRBV5-1; CDR3: ASSPGQGSPETQY
J: TRBJ1-2; length: 12; V: TRBV20-1; CDR3: SARPRDRGYGYT
J: TRBJ2-3; length: 12; V: TRBV4-3; CDR3: ASSPEGGTDTQY
J: TRBJ2-2; length: 14; V: TRBV10-3; CDR3: AISPSGGKNTGELF
J: TRBJ2-7; length: 12; V: TRBV4-3; CDR3: ASSRSRVLNEQY
J: TRBJ2-7; length: 10; V: TRBV3-1; CDR3: ASSTGAYEQY
J: TRBJ2-1; length: 12; V: TRBV3-1; CDR3: ASSHFGGSNEQF
J: TRBJ1-6; length: 10; V: TRBV20-1; CDR3: SARDRNSPLH
J: TRBJ1-4; length: 9; V: TRBV5-8; CDR3: ASRIGLKLF
J: TRBJ1-5; length: 13; V: TRBV12-3/TRBV12-4; CDR3: ASSLEQGRHQPQH
J: TRBJ2-1; length: 13; V: TRBV20-1; CDR3: SARDLVAGYNEQF
J: TRBJ2-4; length: 12; V: TRBV12-3/TRBV12-4; CDR3: ASTALAGDNIQY
J: TRBJ1-2; length: 11; V: TRBV11-2; CDR3: ASSPGTHYGYT
J: TRBJ1-5; length: 10; V: TRBV7-9; CDR3: ASSLSHGPQH
J: TRBJ2-7; length: 12; V: TRBV7-9; CDR3: ASSLSGKAYEQY
J: TRBJ1-2; length: 12; V: TRBV7-2; CDR3: ASSLTQGAYGYT
J: TRBJ2-7; length: 11; V: TRBV10-3; CDR3: AISELQGYEQY
J: TRBJ2-3; length: 14; V: TRBV10-2; CDR3: ASRRDQGFYTDTQY
J: TRBJ2-7; length: 11; V: TRBV10-3; CDR3: AISEKGIYEQY
J: TRBJ1-2; length: 12; V: TRBV4-3; CDR3: ASSQEAANYGYT
J: TRBJ1-5; length: 12; V: TRBV20-1; CDR3: SARAGTTYQPQH
J: TRBJ1-2; length: 12; V: TRBV15; CDR3: ATSRAKTGYGYT
J: TRBJ1-2; length: 13; V: TRBV29-1; CDR3: SVEDRQGPIYGYT
J: TRBJ1-5; length: 13; V: TRBV6-1; CDR3: ASSPEQGPNQPQH
J: TRBJ2-6; length: 14; V: TRBV4-3; CDR3: ASSQDWGVGANVLT
J: TRBJ1-1; length: 13; V: TRBV4-3; CDR3: ASSQDWMGNTEAF
J: TRBJ1-1; length: 13; V: TRBV5-1; CDR3: ASSLAEGGGTEAF
J: TRBJ2-7; length: 12; V: TRBV20-1; CDR3: SARILDRGYEQY
J: TRBJ2-1; length: 10; V: TRBV6-5; CDR3: ASSRRGDEQF